This record concerns one T cell receptor (beta chain) sequence. This entry comes from a study of blood T cell repertoires in COVID-19. Germline V gene data show CDR1 as ENHRY and CDR2 as SYGVKD. The V and J ends lost 6 bases and 6 bases, in that order; junction bases with no gene match: 15. CDR3 length equals 17 residues. Clones were read by immunoSEQ multiplex PCR, and TCRdb kept only the in-frame ones, dropping some. The sample lists 380,000 or so clones, 75% to 90% occurring once. Sequenced material: peripheral blood. The chain recombines TRBV10-3 with TRBJ1-2; the match to TRBD1 covers 11 bases. The clonotype comes from an older woman with COVID-19, enrolled during active disease. The CDR3 nucleotides read TGTGCCATCAGACCGGGACAGGGGGTGCCCGTTGGGGATGGCTACACCTTC. Translating it yields CAIRPGQGVPVGDGYTF.